This T cell receptor beta chain originates from a study of shared clonotypes between healthy human individuals. Assay: immunoSEQ multiplex PCR; the TCRdb copy retains only in-frame clones and omits some. The table has roughly 500,000 clones, 79% seen once. Trimming pared 6 bases from V and 6 bases from J, leaving 13 bases between. Germline V lookup: CDR1 SGHTA, CDR2 FQGNSA. CDR3 length: 13 amino acids. This clone was seen once. The TCR sequence derives from a woman aged 35 to 49 in good health. Some clones in this sample may be carry-over from other donors' samples. The chain carries TRBV7-2 and TRBJ2-3, with a tentative D call TRBD2 (5 bases). What was sequenced was PBMCs. The CDR3 protein is CASRPPGLDTQYF. CDR3 DNA sequence: TGTGCCAGCAGACCCCCGGGGTTGGATACGCAGTATTTT.